A selection of T cell receptor beta chains follows, all from one sample in a study of T-cell memory formation after mild COVID-19. TCRdb re-analysed the 5' RACE reads in MiXCR, keeping a single row per CDR3 protein. Of 400,000 or so distinct CDR3 sequences in the sample, roughly 20% were seen once. The sequenced material came from PBMCs or a T cell subset sorted from them (not recorded which). The receptor source for this set is an adult woman who had mild COVID-19 (a few samples of this study predate the infection). Cell type and time point are not known. Both conserved end residues are part of each CDR3. Fields, in order: J gene, D gene, V gene, clone size, CDR3 protein, CDR3 DNA. The D gene is left open where the match is weak. Where a row states a size, it is once, few, many or the class of an expanded clone; other rows omit it.

TRBJ2-7 | TRBD1 | TRBV5-1 | - | CASSLARGLYEQYF | TGCGCCAGCAGCTTGGCCAGGGGGCTTTACGAGCAGTACTTC
TRBJ2-7 | - | TRBV7-8 | few | CASSLDSGTIGFYEQYF | TGTGCCAGCAGCTTAGATTCCGGGACAATAGGATTCTACGAGCAGTACTTC
TRBJ2-2 | - | TRBV30 | - | CAWSGGTGELFF | TGTGCCTGGAGTGGGGGAACCGGGGAGCTGTTTTTT
TRBJ2-3 | TRBD2 | TRBV12-3/TRBV12-4 | - | CASSRLAGRGDTQYF | TGTGCCAGCAGCCGACTAGCGGGAAGAGGAGATACGCAGTATTTT
TRBJ1-1 | - | TRBV7-3 | - | CASSLRGFEGSTEAFF | TGTGCCAGCAGCTTAAGGGGGTTCGAGGGCTCCACTGAAGCTTTCTTT
TRBJ2-3 | - | TRBV20-1 | few | CSARAPSTDTQYF | TGCAGTGCTAGAGCACCTAGCACAGATACGCAGTATTTT
TRBJ2-7 | TRBD2 | TRBV20-1 | - | CSARALAGSYEQYF | TGCAGTGCTAGAGCACTAGCGGGCTCCTACGAGCAGTACTTC
TRBJ1-5 | - | TRBV25-1 | - | CASSEPPTVNQPQHF | TGTGCCAGCAGTGAACCCCCAACAGTCAATCAGCCCCAGCATTTT
TRBJ2-3 | TRBD2 | TRBV20-1 | - | CSATTQGLALSDTQYF | TGCAGTGCTACGACCCAGGGACTAGCGCTGTCAGATACGCAGTATTTT
TRBJ1-2 | TRBD1 | TRBV7-2 | - | CASSPRDSGYTF | TGTGCCAGCAGCCCCCGGGACAGTGGCTACACCTTC
TRBJ2-2 | TRBD1 | TRBV24-1 | few | CATSEGQGIDGELFF | TGTGCCACCAGTGAGGGACAGGGGATAGACGGGGAGCTGTTTTTT
TRBJ2-2 | TRBD2 | TRBV12-3/TRBV12-4 | few | CASSAREGLFF | TGTGCCAGCAGTGCCCGGGAGGGGCTGTTTTTT
TRBJ2-7 | - | TRBV4-1 | many | CASSHDKGTYEQYF | TGCGCCAGCAGCCATGATAAAGGGACCTACGAGCAGTACTTC
TRBJ1-4 | TRBD1 | TRBV6-5 | few | CASSDTGGREKLFF | TGTGCCAGCAGCGACACAGGGGGTCGTGAAAAACTGTTTTTT
TRBJ2-5 | TRBD2 | TRBV7-3 | - | CASSVGLAGEETQYF | TGTGCCAGCAGCGTGGGGCTAGCGGGAGAAGAGACCCAGTACTTC
TRBJ2-1 | TRBD1 | TRBV12-3/TRBV12-4 | - | CASSLVDRTREQFF | TGTGCCAGCAGTTTGGTGGACAGGACCCGTGAGCAGTTCTTC
TRBJ2-7 | TRBD2 | TRBV12-3/TRBV12-4 | few | CASSPLGIAGGSYEQYF | TGTGCCAGCAGTCCCCTGGGAATAGCGGGAGGCTCCTACGAGCAGTACTTC
TRBJ2-1 | - | TRBV7-3 | few | CASSLGPGNEQFF | TGTGCCAGCAGCTTAGGGCCTGGCAATGAGCAGTTCTTC
TRBJ2-3 | TRBD2 | TRBV12-3/TRBV12-4 | few | CASSLRASGAEDTQYF | TGTGCCAGCAGTCTCAGGGCTAGCGGGGCTGAAGATACGCAGTATTTT
TRBJ2-1 | - | TRBV24-1 | - | CATSHLWKGSRGQFF | TGTGCCACCAGTCATCTTTGGAAGGGCTCCAGAGGGCAGTTCTTC
TRBJ2-1 | - | TRBV10-3 | few | CAISLTATSSYNEQFF | TGTGCCATCAGCCTGACAGCAACTAGCTCCTACAATGAGCAGTTCTTC
TRBJ2-4 | - | TRBV4-2 | many | CASSQDRNIQYF | TGTGCCAGCAGCCAAGATAGGAACATTCAGTACTTC
TRBJ2-7 | - | TRBV12-3/TRBV12-4 | few | CASSFGVSYEQYF | TGTGCCAGCAGTTTCGGGGTTTCCTACGAGCAGTACTTC
TRBJ1-3 | - | TRBV5-6 | - | CASSLKGVFSGNTIYF | TGTGCCAGCAGCTTGAAGGGAGTTTTTTCGGGAAACACCATATATTTT
TRBJ2-7 | - | TRBV5-5 | few | CASSLAEPYEQYF | TGTGCCAGCAGCTTGGCCGAGCCCTACGAGCAGTACTTC
TRBJ1-1 | - | TRBV5-1 | - | CASSLAGTQNTEAFF | TGCGCCAGCAGCTTGGCCGGGACACAGAACACTGAAGCTTTCTTT
TRBJ2-1 | - | TRBV5-1 | few | CASSLGGFRGVDEQFF | TGCGCCAGCAGCTTGGGGGGATTTCGAGGGGTTGATGAGCAGTTCTTC
TRBJ1-1 | - | TRBV10-3 | few | CAISESLGTEAFF | TGTGCCATCAGTGAGTCTTTAGGCACTGAAGCTTTCTTT
TRBJ1-3 | - | TRBV4-3 | - | CASSLGGGGLYF | TGCGCCAGCAGCCTGGGCGGGGGGGGCTTGTATTTT
TRBJ1-4 | - | TRBV3-1 | few | CASSQDSWGAEKLFF | TGTGCCAGCAGCCAAGATTCATGGGGTGCTGAAAAACTGTTTTTT
TRBJ1-5 | - | TRBV2 | few | CASSGRLSNQPQHF | TGTGCCAGCAGTGGACGGCTGAGCAATCAGCCCCAGCATTTT
TRBJ1-2 | TRBD1 | TRBV7-2 | few | CASSLRDSYGYTF | TGTGCCAGCAGCTTAAGGGACAGCTATGGCTACACCTTC
TRBJ2-4 | - | TRBV12-3/TRBV12-4 | - | CASSQIGLAKNIQYF | TGTGCCAGCAGCCAGATCGGGCTAGCCAAAAACATTCAGTACTTC
TRBJ2-7 | TRBD2 | TRBV11-2 | few | CASSLFAGEGYEQYF | TGTGCCAGCAGCTTATTTGCGGGAGAAGGCTACGAGCAGTACTTC
TRBJ2-7 | - | TRBV6-5 | - | CASSPNLPYEQYF | TGTGCCAGCAGCCCAAATCTCCCCTACGAGCAGTACTTC
TRBJ2-7 | TRBD2 | TRBV18 | - | CASSPRSSGHEQYF | TGTGCCAGCTCACCAAGGTCTAGCGGACACGAGCAGTACTTC